The clone carrying this T cell receptor beta chain was seen a few times. Its matching antigen is unknown. Preparation of the TCRbeta library was carried out with unique molecular identifiers. Each CDR3 protein is one row after TCRdb ran MiXCR on the PCR reads. The repertoire holds 200,000 to 250,000 distinct CDR3 sequences, with under 13% as singletons. The data are from a study of T-cell reconstitution after alpha-beta-depleted transplantation in children. Overall study results and limits: The main origin of T-cell counts and diversity one year after transplant was newly produced T cells. At around two months after transplant, the alpha-beta T cells were reportedly derived from several hundred expanded clones that came from non-depleted graft cells. Recipient T cells and thymic progenitors that survived gave rise to the high TCRbeta diversity observed at day 60 in some patients.

Deletions cut 6 bases from V and 2 bases from J, with 14 bases between. CDR3 length: 15 residues. The chain couples TRBV12-3 or TRBV12-4 to TRBJ2-4, with D perhaps assigned TRBD1 or TRBD2 (5 bases each). This TCR derives from a child under two years old with acute myeloid leukemia, due to receive a stem cell transplant. The starting material was PBMCs, obtained before TCRalphabeta/CD19-depleted stem cell transplant. Here the CDR3 reads CASRSSRETKNIQYF. The CDR3 region has the DNA TGTGCCAGCAGGAGTTCCAGGGAGACCAAAAACATTCAGTACTTC.